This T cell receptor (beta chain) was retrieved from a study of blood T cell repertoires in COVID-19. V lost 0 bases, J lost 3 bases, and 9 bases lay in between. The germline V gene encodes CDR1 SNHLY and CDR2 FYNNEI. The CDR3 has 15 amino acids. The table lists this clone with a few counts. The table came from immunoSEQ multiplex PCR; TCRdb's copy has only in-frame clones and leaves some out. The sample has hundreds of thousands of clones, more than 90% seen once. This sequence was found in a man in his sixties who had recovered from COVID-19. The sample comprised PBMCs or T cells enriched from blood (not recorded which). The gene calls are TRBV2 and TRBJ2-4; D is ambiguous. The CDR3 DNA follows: TGTGCCAGCAGTGAAGCTTTAGGAGTCAAAAACATTCAGTACTTC. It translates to CASSEALGVKNIQYF.